The 14 T cell receptor beta chains in this list originate from one sample, sequenced in a study of human T cells and chemical hapten exposure (dated by TCRdb to the early 2020s). In light of the paper, this sample's time point label describes: patch test 2, 6 weeks after DPC sensitization. The treatment or condition label for this specimen denotes: therapeutic diphenylcyclopropenone sensitization with weekly scalp DPC. Receptor amplification or capture employed RACE. Sequenced using a NextSeq 500. The public reads were run again by TCRdb, first through fastp at Q25 and then through MiXCR, and only productive beta chains were kept. CDR3 protein duplicates are merged, each entry listing the most common genes and DNA. This sample holds roughly 120,000 distinct CDR3 sequences; 9.2% were observed only once. Of the sample, around 3% is held by the ten largest clones. This sample comprised whole blood, obtained in connection with sensitization to the hapten diphenylcyclopropenone (DPC). Receptors were obtained from a woman aged 40 to 50 with alopecia areata. Some clones in this sample may be carry-over from other donors' samples.

V gene TRBV5-1 combines with J gene TRBJ2-1, with TRBD2 matching over 8 bases. Looked up from germline, CDR1 is SGHRS and CDR2 is YFSETQ. Trimming cost V 0 bases and J 6 bases; bases outside gene matches: 8. The CDR3 has 16 amino acids. Here the CDR3 DNA reads TGCGCCAGCAGCTTGGACGCGAGCGGGGGTTCCAATGAGCAGTTCTTC. Encoded protein: CASSLDASGGSNEQFF.

At least ten counts were recorded for this clonotype. The chain recombines TRBV4-1 with TRBJ2-2; 10 bases are shared with TRBD1. The CDR3 totals 17 residues. Germline lookup yields CDR1 MGHRA and CDR2 YSYEKL. V was clipped by 3 bases and J by 2 bases; unmatched bases: 6. The CDR3 nucleotides are TGCGCCAGCAGCCAGGCGGGGACAGGGGACAACACCGGGGAGCTGTTTTTT. Its translation: CASSQAGTGDNTGELFF.

This clonotype came up many times. The chain recombines TRBV19 with TRBJ2-7; 7 bases are a match to TRBD2. This CDR3 has 14 amino acids. The V gene's germline CDR1 is LNHDA and CDR2 SQIVND (reference sequence). The trim removed 3 bases at V and 4 bases at J, leaving 6 bases unmatched. CDR3 sequence (DNA): TGTGCCAGTAGTATGGGCTCACTAGCGTACGAGCAGTACTTC. Translation: CASSMGSLAYEQYF.

This clonotype was recorded a few times. This chain links TRBV6-5 with TRBJ2-1, with D unresolved. The germline gives CDR1 MNHEY, CDR2 SVGAGI. Trimming removed 2 bases from V and 9 bases from J, with 8 bases in between. The CDR3 is 12 residues long. In DNA form, the CDR3 reads TGTGCCAGCAGTTACCGGCTGGGTGAGCAGTTCTTC. It is translated as CASSYRLGEQFF.

This chain connects TRBV18 to TRBJ2-1; D not certain. Germline CDR1 reads KGHSH; CDR2 reads LQKENI. V was trimmed by 0 bases and J by 5 bases, leaving 8 bases between them. CDR3 size: 14 residues. CDR3 nucleotide sequence: TGTGCCAGCTCACCACCCCCCGAGCACAATGAGCAGTTCTTC. This codes for CASSPPPEHNEQFF.

This clonotype has more than one count but fewer than ten. The chain couples TRBV19 to TRBJ2-2; a weak D match, TRBD1 (6 bases). Germline V lookup: CDR1 LNHDA, CDR2 SQIVND (reference sequence). The CDR3 runs 11 residues. V was cut by 6 bases and J by 8 bases, with 7 bases left in between. As DNA, the CDR3 is TGTGCCAGTAGCGACAGGGGGGAGCTGTTTTTT. Encoded protein: CASSDRGELFF.

The V gene is TRBV18, the J gene TRBJ2-2, with TRBD2 matching 10 bases. This CDR3 region has 15 residues. Germline loops: CDR1 KGHSH, CDR2 LQKENI. J was trimmed by 7 bases and V by 0 bases; bases with no gene match: 2. CDR3 region: CASSPPGLASGELFF. CDR3 coding DNA: TGTGCCAGCTCACCACCGGGACTAGCGAGCGGGGAGCTGTTTTTT.

A remark on this clonotype: This may arise from a read error, as a much more abundant clone is one base away. The CDR3 spells CASKETRAFF. CDR3 coding DNA: TGTGCCAGCAAGGAGACCAGAGCTTTCTTT. The gene calls are TRBV6-2 or TRBV6-3 and TRBJ1-1; no reliable D call. CDR1 and CDR2 from the germline V gene are MNHEY and SVGEGT. V gave up 7 bases and J gave up 10 bases, with 10 bases separating them. The CDR3 sequence is 10 residues long.

For the CDR3, the DNA is TGTGCCAGCAGCTACCTATCGTTAGTTAGAGATACGCAGTATTTT. It yields the protein CASSYLSLVRDTQYF. The V call is TRBV7-8, the J call TRBJ2-3; D is ambiguous. The CDR3 totals 15 residues. V was shortened by 4 bases and J by 5 bases, with 16 bases between the two germline ends. CDR1 SGHVS and CDR2 FQNEAQ come from the germline V gene.

This clonotype was seen repeatedly, ten times or more. V and J are TRBV10-3 and TRBJ2-5, with D hard to call. The CDR3 totals 13 residues. In germline, CDR1 is ENHRY, CDR2 SYGVKD. The germline V and J ends were trimmed by 10 bases and 5 bases, with 17 bases remaining between them. CDR3 loop: CATNGDSSETQYF. The CDR3 nucleotides read TGTGCCACCAACGGTGATAGCTCGGAGACCCAGTACTTC.

The chain employs TRBV7-2 and TRBJ2-5; tentative D call: TRBD2 (6 bases). The V gene's germline CDR1 is SGHTA and CDR2 FQGNSA. V lost 5 bases to trimming and J lost 4 bases, with 17 bases between them. The CDR3 runs 15 residues. DNA of the CDR3: TGTGCCAGCAGCCCGACCTGGGGGGTTAGAGAGACCCAGTACTTC. As protein: CASSPTWGVRETQYF. The entire variable domain, with the rest obtained from reference TRBV7-2 and TRBJ2-5, is as follows: GAGVSQSPSNKVTEKGKDVELRCDPISGHTALYWYRQSLGQGLEFLIYFQGNSAPDKSGLPSDRFSAERTGGSVSTLTIQRTQQEDSAVYLCASSPTWGVRETQYFGPGTRLLVL.

V is TRBV7-2 and J is TRBJ1-5; possible D gene TRBD1, 5 bases. The germline V and J ends were trimmed by 2 bases and 5 bases, with 13 bases remaining between them. The length of the CDR3 is 15 residues. Germline loops: CDR1 SGHTA, CDR2 FQGNSA. The DNA for the CDR3 is TGTGCCAGCAGCTTACAGGGCTTGTTCGATCAGCCCCAGCATTTT. Its protein product is CASSLQGLFDQPQHF.

The chain uses TRBV5-6 and TRBJ2-2; D is unclear. This CDR3 comprises 14 residues. Trimming pared 3 bases from V and 2 bases from J, leaving 8 bases between. CDR1 and CDR2 (germline): SGHDT, YYEEEE. CDR3 sequence reads: CASSSRLNTGELFF. DNA for the CDR3: TGTGCCAGCAGCTCCAGACTCAACACCGGGGAGCTGTTTTTT.

The chain joins TRBV9 to TRBJ2-7, with TRBD2 matching 11 bases. The CDR3 extends over 17 amino acids. Germline CDR1 and CDR2: SGDLS and YYNGEE. Trimming at V came to 3 bases and at J to 9 bases, leaving 17 bases not matched to a gene. The DNA of the CDR3 is TGTGCCAGCAGCGGTGGACCCGGGACTAGCGGTGTAGCGGGGCAGTACTTC. It translates to CASSGGPGTSGVAGQYF.